A single count supports the clone carrying this T cell receptor beta chain. Method: immunoSEQ multiplex PCR; TCRdb's copy keeps in-frame clones and lacks some. The sample lists some 100,000 clones, roughly 81% occurring once. Germline V CDR1 and CDR2: MDHEN, SYDVKM. With 6 bases clipped from V and 5 bases from J, the junction kept 4 bases outside the gene matches. The CDR3 loop spans 12 amino acids. The record originates from a study of CD8 T cell repertoires and HIV-1 epitope variants. Study in general: Separate wells received one of Twenty-five Gag or Nef variant peptides. Enriched T cells were co-cultured with equal numbers of autologous T cell-negative antigen-presenting cells.

The receptor's source is a male donor with HIV. This sequence joins TRBV28 and TRBJ2-7; the match to TRBD1 covers 7 bases. The sample consisted of uncultured baseline CD8+ T cells from peripheral blood mononuclear cells (PBMCs). CDR3 sequence (DNA): TGTGCCAGCAGCCTCACAGGGGACGAGCAGTACTTC. Protein product: CASSLTGDEQYF.